This T cell receptor (beta chain) was captured by sequencing in a study of blood T cell repertoires in COVID-19. On the study more broadly: Samples representing acute and convalescent COVID-19 were sourced from the United States, Italy and Spain. From T cells, B-cell-depleted T cells, or PBMCs came the material, which was cDNA or gDNA.

The protocol was immunoSEQ multiplex PCR, while the TCRdb copy is restricted to in-frame clones and leaves out a portion. There are around 100,000 clones in the sample; more than 70% occur only once, and roughly a sixth lies in the top ten. Germline V gene data show CDR1 as MDHEN and CDR2 as SYDVKM. V gave up 4 bases and J gave up 10 bases, with 20 bases separating them. This CDR3 is 16 amino acids long. The TCR comes from a woman older than 75 in a cohort sampled during active COVID-19. Sequencing input: peripheral blood. The rearrangement links TRBV28 to TRBJ1-6, with a possible D match to TRBD1 (5 bases). CDR3 sequence: CASSSPLGRGLSPLHF. The CDR3 nucleotides read TGTGCCAGCAGTTCCCCTCTCGGGAGGGGTTTATCACCCCTCCACTTT.